This T cell receptor beta chain was identified during a study of blood T cell repertoires in COVID-19. CDR3 length: 15 amino acids. The V and J ends lost 3 bases and 12 bases, in that order; junction bases with no gene match: 13. Germline assignment: CDR1 SGDLS and CDR2 YYNGEE. Method: immunoSEQ multiplex PCR; TCRdb's copy keeps in-frame clones and lacks some. The table shows around 190,000 clones, with roughly 85% occurring only once. What was sequenced was PBMCs or T cells enriched from blood (not recorded which). The source of this sequence is a woman between 18 and 30 years old who had recovered from COVID-19. The chain links TRBV9 to TRBJ1-4, with 8 bases aligning to TRBD1. The DNA of the CDR3 is TGTGCCAGCAGCGAACCCGGGACAGGAAGCGTGGAACTGTTTTTT. Encoded protein: CASSEPGTGSVELFF.